These 8 T cell receptor beta chains were all obtained from the same sample, sequenced in a study of cytomegalovirus exposure and HLA in healthy donors. Clones were sequenced by immunoSEQ multiplex PCR, and TCRdb holds only the in-frame ones, with some missing. The sample shows around 150,000 clones, approximately 88% of them seen only once. Sequenced sample: PBMCs. These receptors came from a man between 25 and 39 years old in good health and CMV-seropositive.

The rearrangement links TRBV5-8 to TRBJ2-1; TRBD2 matches at 14 bases. Germline CDR1 reads SGHTS; CDR2 reads YDEGEE. J was trimmed by 0 bases and V by 5 bases; bases with no gene match: 7. The CDR3 spans 18 residues. The CDR3 reads CASRWTSGRRSSYNEQFF. CDR3 DNA: TGTGCCAGCAGGTGGACTAGCGGGAGGAGAAGCTCCTACAATGAGCAGTTCTTC.

The chain carries TRBV7-2 and TRBJ1-2; D call uncertain. V was shortened by 1 base and J by 0 bases, with 9 bases between the two germline ends. CDR3 length: 15 amino acids. The germline V gene encodes CDR1 SGHTA and CDR2 FQGNSA. The CDR3 spells CASSLDGSANYGYTF. The CDR3 DNA sequence: TGTGCCAGCAGCTTAGACGGGAGCGCTAACTATGGCTACACCTTC.

This chain links TRBV9 with TRBJ1-1; TRBD1 aligns across 7 bases. This CDR3 has 15 residues. Germline lookup yields CDR1 SGDLS and CDR2 YYNGEE. After removal of 3 bases from V and 2 bases from J, the junction contained 7 bases not matched to a gene. The CDR3 loop reads CASSAYGQANTEAFF. In nucleotides, the CDR3 is TGTGCCAGCAGCGCTTACGGACAGGCAAACACTGAAGCTTTCTTT.

This chain connects TRBV7-3 to TRBJ2-3, with a tentative D call TRBD1 (5 bases). The V and J ends lost 4 bases and 0 bases respectively, with 11 bases between them. The CDR3 length is 15 residues. The germline CDR1 and CDR2 sequences are SGHTA and FQGTGA. The CDR3 DNA sequence: TGTGCCAGCAGCTGGACAAGGTCTAGCACAGATACGCAGTATTTT. The encoded protein is CASSWTRSSTDTQYF. Full variable domain (remainder filled in from reference TRBV7-3 and TRBJ2-3): GAGVSQTPSNKVTEKGKYVELRCDPISGHTALYWYRQSLGQGPEFLIYFQGTGAADDSGLPNDRFFAVRPEGSVSTLKIQRTERGDSAVYLCASSWTRSSTDTQYFGPGTRLTVL.

The chain links TRBV11-2 to TRBJ2-7; 7 nucleotides match TRBD1. The CDR3 spans 13 residues. Germline CDR1 reads SGHAT; CDR2 reads FQNNGV. V lost 6 bases to trimming and J lost 3 bases; unmatched junction nucleotides: 5. The CDR3: CASRRGQDYEQYF. Written as DNA, the CDR3 is TGTGCCAGCAGACGAGGACAGGACTACGAGCAGTACTTC.

The chain couples TRBV7-9 to TRBJ1-2, with D perhaps TRBD1 (6 bases). V dropped 3 bases and J dropped 4 bases, with 15 bases sitting between them. The germline CDR1 and CDR2 sequences are SEHNR and FQNEAQ (reference sequence). This CDR3 spans 15 amino acids. The CDR3 DNA follows: TGTGCCAGCAGCTTGCTATATGGGGGCGGCTATGGCTACACCTTC. It codes for CASSLLYGGGYGYTF. Together with reference TRBV7-9 and TRBJ1-2, the CDR3 gives the full variable domain: DTGVSQNPRHKITKRGQNVTFRCDPISEHNRLYWYRQTLGQGPEFLTYFQNEAQLEKSRLLSDRFSAERPKGSFSTLEIQRTEQGDSAMYLCASSLLYGGGYGYTFGSGTRLTVV.

J is TRBJ1-1 and V is TRBV27, with a possible D match to TRBD1 (5 bases). Trimming removed 3 bases at V and 2 bases at J, with 7 bases between. CDR1 and CDR2 from the germline V gene are MNHEY and SMNVEV (reference sequence). This CDR3 region has 13 residues. The CDR3 reads CASSFRDNTEAFF. For the CDR3, the DNA is TGTGCCAGCAGTTTCAGGGATAACACTGAAGCTTTCTTT.

The J gene is TRBJ1-2, the V gene TRBV11-3, with unresolved D. V dropped 4 bases and J dropped 4 bases, with 13 bases sitting between them. From germline, CDR1 is SGHNT and CDR2 YENEEA. The CDR3 is 14 amino acids. The CDR3 protein is CASSSFRGFYGYTF. DNA of the CDR3: TGTGCCAGCAGCTCATTTCGGGGTTTCTATGGCTACACCTTC.